The T cell receptor (beta chain) under discussion was sequenced for a study of cytomegalovirus exposure and HLA in healthy donors. Findings and caveats of the study: When presence/absence was analysed, sequencing depth was taken to be roughly uniform across donors. Trimming of TCR beta V- and J-genes showed a link, identified in a later analysis, to a missense DCLRE1C variant.

The CDR3 has 13 residues. Germline V gives CDR1 SGHDT, CDR2 YYEEEE. Between the trimmed V and J ends, which lost 2 bases and 8 bases, there was a span of 11 bases. Use of 60 Vbeta and 13 Jbeta primers characterized the PCR. Only in-frame clones appear in the TCRdb table, and some are missing; sequencing was by immunoSEQ multiplex PCR. The data hold fewer than 250,000 clones, with roughly 75% observed a single time. Notes on this clone: Antigen: not known.

Sequenced sample: PBMCs. The chain joins TRBV5-6 to TRBJ2-4; TRBD2 is a possible D gene (6 bases). The sequence was obtained from a man aged 30 to 39 in good health and CMV-seropositive. This chain's CDR3 is CASSFTGVDIQYF. The CDR3 DNA is TGTGCCAGCAGCTTCACGGGAGTGGACATTCAGTACTTC.